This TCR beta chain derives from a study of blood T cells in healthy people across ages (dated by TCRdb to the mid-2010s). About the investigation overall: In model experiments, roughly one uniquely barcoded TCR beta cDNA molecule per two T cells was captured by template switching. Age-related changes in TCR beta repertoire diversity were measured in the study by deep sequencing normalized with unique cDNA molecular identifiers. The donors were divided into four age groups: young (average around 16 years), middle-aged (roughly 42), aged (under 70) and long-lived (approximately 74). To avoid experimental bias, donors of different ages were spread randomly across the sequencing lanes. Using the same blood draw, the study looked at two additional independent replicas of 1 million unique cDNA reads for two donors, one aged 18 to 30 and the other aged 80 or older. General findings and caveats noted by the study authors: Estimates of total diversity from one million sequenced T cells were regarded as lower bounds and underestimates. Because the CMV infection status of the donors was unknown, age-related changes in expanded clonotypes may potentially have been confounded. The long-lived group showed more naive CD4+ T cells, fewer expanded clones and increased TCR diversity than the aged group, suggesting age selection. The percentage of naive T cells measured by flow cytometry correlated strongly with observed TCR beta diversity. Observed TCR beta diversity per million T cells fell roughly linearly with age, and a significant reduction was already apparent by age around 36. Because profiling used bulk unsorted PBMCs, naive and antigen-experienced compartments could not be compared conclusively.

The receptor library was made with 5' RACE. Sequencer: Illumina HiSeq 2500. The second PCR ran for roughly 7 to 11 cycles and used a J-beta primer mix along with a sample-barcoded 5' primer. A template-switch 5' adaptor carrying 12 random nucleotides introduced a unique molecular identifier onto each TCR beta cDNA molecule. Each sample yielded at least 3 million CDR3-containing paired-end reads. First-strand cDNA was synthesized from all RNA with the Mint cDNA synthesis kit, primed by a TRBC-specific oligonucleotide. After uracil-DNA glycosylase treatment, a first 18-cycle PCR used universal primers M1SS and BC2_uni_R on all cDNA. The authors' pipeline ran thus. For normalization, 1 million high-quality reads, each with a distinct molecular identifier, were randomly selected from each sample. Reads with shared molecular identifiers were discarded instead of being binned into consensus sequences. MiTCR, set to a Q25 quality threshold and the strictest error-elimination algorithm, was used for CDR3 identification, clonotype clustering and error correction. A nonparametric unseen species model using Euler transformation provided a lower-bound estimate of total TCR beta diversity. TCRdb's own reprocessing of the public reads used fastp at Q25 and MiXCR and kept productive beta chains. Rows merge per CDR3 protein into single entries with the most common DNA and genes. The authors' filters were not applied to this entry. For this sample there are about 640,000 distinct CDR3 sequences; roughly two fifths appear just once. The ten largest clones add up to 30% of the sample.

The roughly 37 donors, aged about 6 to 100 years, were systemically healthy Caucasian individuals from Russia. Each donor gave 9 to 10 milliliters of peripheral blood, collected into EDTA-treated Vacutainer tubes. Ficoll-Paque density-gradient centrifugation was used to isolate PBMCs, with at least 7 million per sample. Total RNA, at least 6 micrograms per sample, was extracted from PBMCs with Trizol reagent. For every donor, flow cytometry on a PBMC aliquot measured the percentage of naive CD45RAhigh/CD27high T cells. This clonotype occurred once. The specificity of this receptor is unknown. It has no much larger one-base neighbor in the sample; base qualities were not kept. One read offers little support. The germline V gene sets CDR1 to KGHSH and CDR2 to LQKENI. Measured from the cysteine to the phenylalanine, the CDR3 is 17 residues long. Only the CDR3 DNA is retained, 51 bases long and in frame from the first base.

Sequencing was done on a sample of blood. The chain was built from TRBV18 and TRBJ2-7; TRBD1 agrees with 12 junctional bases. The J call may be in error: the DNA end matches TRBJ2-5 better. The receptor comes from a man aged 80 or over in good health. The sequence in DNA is TGTGCCAGCTCACCGACGGGACAGGGGGCGCTTCTTGAGACCCAGTACTTC. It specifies CASSPTGQGALLETQYF.